This passage covers 3 T cell receptor beta chains from one sample sequenced in a study of T cells in localized non-small cell lung cancer. Clones were read by immunoSEQ multiplex PCR, and TCRdb kept only the in-frame ones, dropping some. Altogether some 38,000 clones are present, 80% to 90% being singletons, with the ten largest covering about 5.4%. The sequenced sample was peripheral blood mononuclear cells, obtained before any cancer treatment. The receptors derive from a male donor aged 60 or over with stage II lung adenocarcinoma.

The V call is TRBV5-6, the J call TRBJ2-7, with 11 bases aligning to TRBD2. This CDR3 is 16 amino acids long. J was trimmed by 2 bases and V by 0 bases; bases with no gene match: 4. Germline values: CDR1 SGHDT, CDR2 YYEEEE. CDR3 nucleotide sequence: TGTGCCAGCAGCTTGGTAGGGACTAGCGGCACCTACGAGCAGTACTTC. This gives the protein CASSLVGTSGTYEQYF.

V is TRBV29-1 and J is TRBJ2-6; 8 positions match TRBD1. There are 17 residues in the CDR3. With 6 bases clipped from V and 0 bases from J, the junction kept 10 bases outside the gene matches. Germline-derived CDR1 and CDR2 are SQVTM and ANQGSEA. The CDR3 DNA sequence: TGCAGCGTCGGGCCAGGGGGCGGGTACTCTGGGGCCAACGTCCTGACTTTC. This translates into CSVGPGGGYSGANVLTF.

This clone was detected once. The J gene is TRBJ1-2, the V gene TRBV7-2; D is ambiguous. CDR1 is SGHTA and CDR2 is FQGNSA in the germline V gene. The CDR3 covers 11 residues. V lost 4 bases and J lost 7, with 7 bases in between. CDR3 sequence: CASSWVAGYTF. The CDR3 coding sequence is TGTGCCAGCAGCTGGGTGGCTGGCTACACCTTC.